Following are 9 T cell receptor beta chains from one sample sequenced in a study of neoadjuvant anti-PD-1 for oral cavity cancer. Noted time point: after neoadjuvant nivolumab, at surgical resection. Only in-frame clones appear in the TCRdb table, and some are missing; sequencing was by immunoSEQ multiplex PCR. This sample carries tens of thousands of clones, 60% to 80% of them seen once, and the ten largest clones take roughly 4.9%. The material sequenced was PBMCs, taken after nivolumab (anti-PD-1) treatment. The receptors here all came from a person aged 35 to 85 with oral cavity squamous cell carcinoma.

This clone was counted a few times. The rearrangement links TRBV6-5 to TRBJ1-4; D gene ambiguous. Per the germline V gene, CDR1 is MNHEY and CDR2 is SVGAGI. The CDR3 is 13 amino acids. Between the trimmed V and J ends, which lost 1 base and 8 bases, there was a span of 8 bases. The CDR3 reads CASSYWKGEKLFF. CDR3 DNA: TGTGCCAGCAGTTACTGGAAAGGAGAAAAACTGTTTTTT.

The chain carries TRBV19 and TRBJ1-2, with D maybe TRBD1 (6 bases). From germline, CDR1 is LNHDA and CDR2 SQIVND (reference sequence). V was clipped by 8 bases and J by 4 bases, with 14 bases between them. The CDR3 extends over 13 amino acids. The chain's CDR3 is CASSPGTLYGYTF. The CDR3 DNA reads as TGTGCCAGTTCTCCCGGGACACTCTATGGCTACACCTTC. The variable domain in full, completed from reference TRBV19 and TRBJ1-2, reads DGGITQSPKYLFRKEGQNVTLSCEQNLNHDAMYWYRQDPGQGLRLIYYSQIVNDFQKGDIAEGYSVSREKKESFPLTVTSAQKNPTAFYLCASSPGTLYGYTFGSGTRLTVV.

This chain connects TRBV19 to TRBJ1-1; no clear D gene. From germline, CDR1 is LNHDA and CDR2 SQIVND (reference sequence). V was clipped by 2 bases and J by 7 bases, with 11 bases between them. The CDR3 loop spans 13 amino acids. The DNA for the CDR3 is TGTGCCAGTAGTATAAGGGAGCTTGGTGAAGCTTTCTTT. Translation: CASSIRELGEAFF.

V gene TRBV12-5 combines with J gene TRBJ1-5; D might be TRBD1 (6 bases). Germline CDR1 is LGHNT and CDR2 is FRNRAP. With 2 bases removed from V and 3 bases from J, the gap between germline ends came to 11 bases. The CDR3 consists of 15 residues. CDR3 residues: CASGLQGTINQPQHF. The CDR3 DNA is TGTGCTAGTGGTTTGCAGGGGACAATCAATCAGCCCCAGCATTTT.

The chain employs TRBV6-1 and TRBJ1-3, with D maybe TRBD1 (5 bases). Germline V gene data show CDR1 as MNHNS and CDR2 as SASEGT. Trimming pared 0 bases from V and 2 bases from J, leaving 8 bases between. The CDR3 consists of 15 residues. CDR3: CASSEAWGPGNTIYF. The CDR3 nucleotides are TGTGCCAGCAGTGAAGCCTGGGGCCCTGGAAACACCATATATTTT.

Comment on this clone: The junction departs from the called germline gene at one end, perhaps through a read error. The CDR3 sequence is CASSSHSLVRYEQCF. CDR3 bases: TGTGCCAGCAGTTCCCACTCCCTTGTACGGTACGAGCAGTGCTTC. This chain uses TRBV27 with TRBJ2-7; no clear D. Germline V gives CDR1 MNHEY, CDR2 SMNVEV (reference sequence). This CDR3 is built from 15 residues.

The CDR3 nucleotides are TGTGCCACTTCGAGGGGGAGGCAGCGGACTTATAGCAATCAGCCCCAGCATTTT. Residues: CATSRGRQRTYSNQPQHF. The J gene is TRBJ1-5, the V gene TRBV19, with D possibly matching TRBD1 (6 bases). Trimming removed 10 bases at V and 0 bases at J, with 25 bases between. Germline values: CDR1 LNHDA, CDR2 SQIVND (reference sequence). This CDR3 region has 18 residues.

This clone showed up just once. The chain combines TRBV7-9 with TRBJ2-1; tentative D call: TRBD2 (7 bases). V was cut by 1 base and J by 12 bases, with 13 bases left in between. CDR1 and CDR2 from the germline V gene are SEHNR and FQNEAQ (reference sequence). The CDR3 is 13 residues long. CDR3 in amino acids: CASSLEGGPAQFF. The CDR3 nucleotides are TGTGCCAGCAGCTTAGAGGGGGGGCCCGCGCAGTTCTTC.

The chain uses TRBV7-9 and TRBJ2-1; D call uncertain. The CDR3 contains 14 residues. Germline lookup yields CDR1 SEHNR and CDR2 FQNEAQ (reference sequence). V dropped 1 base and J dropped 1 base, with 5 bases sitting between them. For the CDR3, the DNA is TGTGCCAGCAGCTTAGACCCATCCTACAATGAGCAGTTCTTC. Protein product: CASSLDPSYNEQFF.